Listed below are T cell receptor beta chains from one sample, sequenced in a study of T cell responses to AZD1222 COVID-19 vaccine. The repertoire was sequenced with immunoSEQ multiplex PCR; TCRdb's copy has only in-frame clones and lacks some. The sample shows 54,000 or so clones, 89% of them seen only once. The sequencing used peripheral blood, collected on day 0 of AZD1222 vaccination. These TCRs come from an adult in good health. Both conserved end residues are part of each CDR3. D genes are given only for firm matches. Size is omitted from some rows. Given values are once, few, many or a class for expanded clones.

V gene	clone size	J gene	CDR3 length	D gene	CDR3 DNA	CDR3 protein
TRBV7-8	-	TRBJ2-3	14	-	TGTGCCAGCAGCTTAGCGCCTTGGGCGGATACGCAGTATTTT	CASSLAPWADTQYF
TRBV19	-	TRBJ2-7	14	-	TGTGCCAGTAGTATGGCTGGGCAGGGCCACGAGCAGTACTTC	CASSMAGQGHEQYF
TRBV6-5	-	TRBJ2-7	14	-	TGTGCCAGCAGGCCCTTTATCGGGTCCTACGAGCAGTACTTC	CASRPFIGSYEQYF
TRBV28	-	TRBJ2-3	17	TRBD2	TGTGCCAGCAAGCAACGTCGGTGGGCGGGAGGAAGCGATACGCAGTATTTT	CASKQRRWAGGSDTQYF
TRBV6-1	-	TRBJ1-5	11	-	TGTGCCAGCAGTGAATTCCAGCCCCAGCATTTT	CASSEFQPQHF
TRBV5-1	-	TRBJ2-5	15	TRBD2	TGCGCCAGCAGCTTGGTAGCGGGAAAGGGAGAGACCCAGTACTTC	CASSLVAGKGETQYF
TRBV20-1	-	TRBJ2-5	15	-	TGCAGTGCTAGTGACGGGGTGGGGGCGTGGGAGACCCAGTACTTC	CSASDGVGAWETQYF
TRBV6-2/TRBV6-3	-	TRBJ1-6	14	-	TGTGCCAGCAGTTACTCGGAGGCCCAAGCACCCCTCCACTTT	CASSYSEAQAPLHF
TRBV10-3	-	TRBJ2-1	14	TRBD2	TGTGCCATCAGGGGACTAGCGGGAGAGGGAGAGCAGTTCTTC	CAIRGLAGEGEQFF
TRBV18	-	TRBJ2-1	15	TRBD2	TGTGCCAGCTCACCACCTAGCGGGAGTAACAATGAGCAGTTCTTC	CASSPPSGSNNEQFF
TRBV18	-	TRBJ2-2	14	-	TGTGCCAGCTCACCACAGGTCAACACCGGGGAGCTGTTTTTT	CASSPQVNTGELFF
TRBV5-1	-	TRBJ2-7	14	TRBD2	TGCGCCAGCAGCTTCCTAGCGGCTACCTACGAGCAGTACTTC	CASSFLAATYEQYF
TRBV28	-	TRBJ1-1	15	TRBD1	TGTGCCAGCAGTTCAGGGGGCGTGGGAATCACTGAAGCTTTCTTT	CASSSGGVGITEAFF
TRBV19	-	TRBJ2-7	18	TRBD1	TGTGCCAGTAGTATAGCCCCGCCCCAGACAGGGTCATCCTACGAGCAGTACTTC	CASSIAPPQTGSSYEQYF
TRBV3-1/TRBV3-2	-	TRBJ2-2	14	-	TGTGCCAGCAGCCAACTGGGGTACACCGGGGAGCTGTTTTTT	CASSQLGYTGELFF
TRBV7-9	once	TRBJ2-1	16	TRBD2	TGTGCCAGCAGCTTACCCGGACTAGCGGGAGAAAATGAGCAGTTCTTC	CASSLPGLAGENEQFF
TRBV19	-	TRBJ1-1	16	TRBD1	TGTGCCAGTAGTATGGCAGGGGGCACTATGAACACTGAAGCTTTCTTT	CASSMAGGTMNTEAFF
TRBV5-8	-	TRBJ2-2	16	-	TGTGCCAGCGTCTTGAGCAGGGCGATGAGCACCGGGGAGCTGTTTTTT	CASVLSRAMSTGELFF
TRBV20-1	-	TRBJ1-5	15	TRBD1	TGCAGTGCTAGTCTGGCAGGGGGAAGCAATCAGCCCCAGCATTTT	CSASLAGGSNQPQHF
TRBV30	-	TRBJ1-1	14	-	TGTGCCTGGAGTCGGGGGGGCGCCGACACTGAAGCTTTCTTT	CAWSRGGADTEAFF
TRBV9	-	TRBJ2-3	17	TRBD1	TGTGCCAGCAGCGTAGCTGGGACAGGGACGTACGAGGATACGCAGTATTTT	CASSVAGTGTYEDTQYF
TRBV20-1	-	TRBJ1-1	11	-	TGCAGTGCTAGTACGCAGGCTGAAGCTTTCTTT	CSASTQAEAFF
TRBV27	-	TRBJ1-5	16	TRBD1	TGTGCCAGCAGTTTAGCCGGGACAGGAGGCAATCAGCCCCAGCATTTT	CASSLAGTGGNQPQHF
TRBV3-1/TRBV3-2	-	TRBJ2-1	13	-	TGTGCCAGCAGCCTCCGACTAGGCCATGAGCAGTTCTTC	CASSLRLGHEQFF
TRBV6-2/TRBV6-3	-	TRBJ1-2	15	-	TGTGCCAGCAGTTTTGCTGGGACACCCAACTATGGCTACACCTTC	CASSFAGTPNYGYTF
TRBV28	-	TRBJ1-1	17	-	TGTGCCAGCAGGGACCAACAAGCGGGGGCGGCGAACACTGAAGCTTTCTTT	CASRDQQAGAANTEAFF
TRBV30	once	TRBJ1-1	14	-	TGTGCCTGGAGTGTATCGGGTACCTCTCCTGAAGCTTTCTTT	CAWSVSGTSPEAFF
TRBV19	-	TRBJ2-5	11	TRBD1	TGTGCCACCAAAGACAGGGACGGCCAGTACTTC	CATKDRDGQYF
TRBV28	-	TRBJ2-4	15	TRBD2	TGTGCCAGCAGCACCCGGGAGGGAATCAAAAACATTCAGTACTTC	CASSTREGIKNIQYF
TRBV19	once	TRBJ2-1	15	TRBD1	TGTGCCAGTAGTAAGGGGGGACAGGAGTACAATGAGCAGTTCTTC	CASSKGGQEYNEQFF
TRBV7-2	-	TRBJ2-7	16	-	TGTGCCAGCAGCTTAGGTAGAAAAAGCGAATACTACGAGCAGTACTTC	CASSLGRKSEYYEQYF
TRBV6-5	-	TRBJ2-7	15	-	TGTGCCAGCAGTTACTCGCCGCTCACATCCATCGAGCAGTACTTC	CASSYSPLTSIEQYF